Presented here are 27 T cell receptor beta chains from one specimen sequenced in a study of cytomegalovirus exposure and HLA in healthy donors. PCR primers comprised 60 Vbeta and 13 Jbeta primers. Sequencing used immunoSEQ multiplex PCR; TCRdb keeps in-frame clones, though not all of them. The data contain approximately 100,000 clones, around 70% of them seen just once; the ten biggest clones take up 1.2%. Sequencing input: PBMCs. Every receptor here comes from a female donor in good health and CMV-seronegative.

V is TRBV4-1 and J is TRBJ2-2, with D tentatively TRBD2 (5 bases). The V gene lost 6 bases and the J gene lost 1 base, with 12 bases spanning the gap. The CDR3 consists of 15 residues. The germline V gene has CDR1 MGHRA and CDR2 YSYEKL. CDR3 protein: CASSQEAVNTGELFF. The CDR3 nucleotides are TGCGCCAGCAGTCAGGAGGCAGTGAACACCGGGGAGCTGTTTTTT.

This sequence joins TRBV2 and TRBJ1-4, with 10 bases matching TRBD1. J lost 5 bases, V lost 6 bases, and 3 bases had no gene match. Germline CDR1 reads SNHLY; CDR2 reads FYNNEI. The CDR3 spans 14 residues. This CDR3 is CASSEDRGNEKLFF. CDR3 nucleotide sequence: TGTGCCAGCAGCGAGGACAGGGGGAATGAAAAACTGTTTTTT.

The J gene is TRBJ1-1, the V gene TRBV11-3; D is uncertain. The CDR3 covers 15 residues. Between the trimmed V and J ends, which lost 3 bases and 0 bases, there was a span of 11 bases. CDR1 and CDR2 from the germline V gene are SGHNT and YENEEA. CDR3: CASSFSRRMNTEAFF. In DNA form, the CDR3 reads TGTGCCAGCAGCTTTTCGAGGCGGATGAACACTGAAGCTTTCTTT.

The V and J genes are TRBV19 and TRBJ2-5; D may be TRBD2 (6 bases). Germline-derived CDR1 and CDR2 are LNHDA and SQIVND (reference sequence). The CDR3 sequence is 13 residues long. Trimming took 3 bases from V and 2 from J, leaving 7 bases between them. For the CDR3, the DNA is TGTGCCAGTAGTATCGGGAGACAAGAGACCCAGTACTTC. Protein product: CASSIGRQETQYF.

This rearrangement joins TRBV2 to TRBJ1-4; TRBD1 matches 8 bases. This CDR3 contains 13 residues. Per germline, CDR1 SNHLY and CDR2 FYNNEI. Germline trimming cut 5 bases from V and 11 bases from J; bases unmatched to any gene: 7. CDR3 nucleotides: TGTGCCAGCAGTCCAGGACAGGGACGGAAACTGTTTTTT. It codes for CASSPGQGRKLFF.

The genes are TRBV19 and TRBJ1-4, with D unresolved. The CDR3 length is 14 residues. The V gene lost 4 bases and the J gene lost 2 bases, with 8 bases spanning the gap. Germline loops: CDR1 LNHDA, CDR2 SQIVND (reference sequence). The CDR3 nucleotides are TGTGCCAGTAGTAGTGGCAGGACTAATGAAAAACTGTTTTTT. Translating it yields CASSSGRTNEKLFF.

Ten or more counts support this clone. The chain combines TRBV27 with TRBJ2-3, with D unclear. The CDR3 has 13 residues. The V gene's germline CDR1 is MNHEY and CDR2 SMNVEV (reference sequence). V lost 0 bases to trimming and J lost 2 bases, with 3 bases between them. The CDR3, as DNA: TGTGCCAGCAGTTTATCCCTCACAGATACGCAGTATTTT. Translation gives CASSLSLTDTQYF.

V and J are TRBV7-2 and TRBJ2-3; TRBD2 agrees at 8 bases. This CDR3 region has 15 residues. Germline loops: CDR1 SGHTA, CDR2 FQGNSA. V trimming: 8 bases; J trimming: 4 bases; junction bases outside the gene matches: 11. The CDR3 is CASGESGSFADTQYF. As DNA, the CDR3 is TGTGCCAGCGGAGAAAGCGGGAGTTTTGCAGATACGCAGTATTTT.

The CDR3 coding sequence is TGTGCCAGCAGCTTACATGGGACACAAGAGACCCAGTACTTC. It is translated as CASSLHGTQETQYF. The chain links TRBV7-2 to TRBJ2-5, with D possibly TRBD1 on 6 matching bases. V lost 2 bases to trimming and J lost 2 bases, with 9 bases between them. The CDR3 covers 14 residues. Germline V lookup: CDR1 SGHTA, CDR2 FQGNSA.

The rearrangement links TRBV9 to TRBJ1-2; 8 bases map to TRBD1. The CDR3 has 15 residues. Germline V gene data show CDR1 as SGDLS and CDR2 as YYNGEE. Germline trimming cut 4 bases from V and 0 bases from J; bases unmatched to any gene: 5. The CDR3 bases are TGTGCCAGCAGCCTGACAGGGGATTCTAACTATGGCTACACCTTC. The encoded protein is CASSLTGDSNYGYTF.

The chain employs TRBV6-5 and TRBJ2-1, with no clear D. Trimming removed 8 bases from V and 3 bases from J, with 11 bases in between. CDR1 MNHEY and CDR2 SVGAGI come from the germline V gene. This CDR3 has 13 residues. CDR3 coding DNA: TGTGCCAGCCTGGGCAGGAACTACAATGAGCAGTTCTTC. The encoded protein is CASLGRNYNEQFF.

The rearrangement links TRBV6-1 to TRBJ1-2; D unclear. V was cut by 3 bases and J by 4 bases, with 6 bases left in between. This CDR3 comprises 12 residues. Germline CDR1 is MNHNS and CDR2 is SASEGT. The CDR3 sequence is CASSDGFYGYTF. CDR3 bases: TGTGCCAGCAGTGACGGTTTCTATGGCTACACCTTC.

This chain uses TRBV14 with TRBJ2-7; D might be TRBD1 (6 bases). V shed 4 bases and J shed 0 bases, with 16 bases lying between them. Germline assignment: CDR1 SGHDN and CDR2 FVKESK. CDR3 length: 16 residues. This CDR3 reads CASSPWTAYRSYEQYF. The CDR3 nucleotides are TGTGCCAGCAGCCCCTGGACAGCCTATCGCTCCTACGAGCAGTACTTC.

The V gene is TRBV2, the J gene TRBJ2-1; 10 bases are a match to TRBD2. The CDR3 sequence is 14 residues long. Germline V gene lookup returns CDR1 SNHLY and CDR2 FYNNEI. Trimming removed 5 bases from V and 6 bases from J; junction bases left unmatched: 4. CDR3 protein: CASSISGRANEQFF. In nucleotides, the CDR3 is TGTGCCAGCAGTATAAGCGGGAGGGCCAATGAGCAGTTCTTC.

This clone is a singleton in its sample. The chain carries TRBV7-6 and TRBJ2-5; D is possibly TRBD2 (6 bases). This CDR3 comprises 13 residues. V was pared by 5 bases and J by 5 bases, with 12 bases between. Germline V gene data show CDR1 as SGHVS and CDR2 as FNYEAQ. CDR3 nucleotides: TGTGCCAGCAGCCAGGGACTTGGCGAGACCCAGTACTTC. Translating it yields CASSQGLGETQYF.

The genes are TRBV5-6 and TRBJ2-5, with D perhaps matching TRBD2 (5 bases). The ends were cut back, 1 base at V and 2 bases at J, with 9 bases in the middle. The CDR3 is 14 amino acids. Germline V lookup: CDR1 SGHDT, CDR2 YYEEEE. In DNA, the CDR3 is TGTGCCAGCAGCTTGTACGGGGAACAAGAGACCCAGTACTTC. This sequence encodes CASSLYGEQETQYF.

This chain uses TRBV4-3 with TRBJ2-1; TRBD2 is a possible D gene (6 bases). The CDR3 is 13 amino acids. Germline-derived CDR1 and CDR2 are LGHNA and YSLEER. The germline V and J ends were trimmed by 3 bases and 9 bases, with 12 bases remaining between them. This CDR3 reads CASSQTRGVEQFF. CDR3 in DNA: TGCGCCAGCAGCCAGACTAGGGGAGTTGAGCAGTTCTTC.

The genes are TRBV2 and TRBJ1-3; unclear D gene. V was pared by 7 bases and J by 4 bases, with 11 bases between. CDR1 is SNHLY and CDR2 is FYNNEI in the germline V gene. This CDR3 is 13 amino acids long. The CDR3 coding sequence is TGTGCCAGCATCTTTGTGGAGGGAAACACCATATATTTT. Translated, it gives CASIFVEGNTIYF.

The chain links TRBV9 to TRBJ1-6, with D perhaps matching TRBD1 (6 bases). V was pared by 0 bases and J by 10 bases, with 8 bases between. This CDR3 has 13 residues. Looked up from germline, CDR1 is SGDLS and CDR2 is YYNGEE. This CDR3 reads CASSVAQGSPLHF. In DNA, the CDR3 is TGTGCCAGCAGCGTAGCGCAGGGGTCACCCCTCCACTTT.

The chain combines TRBV28 with TRBJ2-7, with 9 bases fitting TRBD2. The length of the CDR3 is 15 residues. V shed 5 bases, J shed 0 bases, and the junction held 5 bases outside the gene matches. The V gene's germline CDR1 is MDHEN and CDR2 SYDVKM. The CDR3 bases are TGTGCCAGCAGTCCTGGGACTAGCAGCTCCTACGAGCAGTACTTC. It is translated as CASSPGTSSSYEQYF.

This clone was counted only a few times. V gene TRBV5-4 combines with J gene TRBJ1-2; 8 nucleotides agree with TRBD1. Trimming cost V 4 bases and J 5 bases; bases outside gene matches: 7. CDR1 is SGHNT, CDR2 YYREEE, per germline (reference sequence). The CDR3 sequence is 14 residues long. The CDR3 loop reads CASSLADRVYGYTF. The DNA for the CDR3 is TGTGCCAGCAGCCTCGCGGACAGGGTGTATGGCTACACCTTC.

There are a few counts of this clone. The chain uses TRBV28 and TRBJ2-1; the D gene is possibly TRBD2 (6 bases). The V end lost 2 bases, the J end lost 15 bases, and 17 bases lay between the germline ends. The CDR3 loop spans 13 amino acids. Germline V lookup: CDR1 MDHEN, CDR2 SYDVKM. Written as DNA, the CDR3 is TGTGCCAGCAGTTTAGGCGGGGTAGCTAGTCGGTTCTTC. Translation: CASSLGGVASRFF.

This clone was seen a handful of times. The rearrangement uses TRBV6-5 and TRBJ1-1; 7 nucleotides align to TRBD1. Germline loops: CDR1 MNHEY, CDR2 SVGAGI. The J segment lost 4 bases and the V segment lost 3 bases, leaving 5 bases of the junction unmatched. This CDR3 comprises 14 residues. DNA for the CDR3: TGTGCCAGCAGTTATTCTAACAGGGGCACTGAAGCTTTCTTT. It encodes CASSYSNRGTEAFF.

This clone came up a few times. The chain has TRBV9 and TRBJ2-3; TRBD2 is a possible D gene (5 bases). CDR3 length: 15 residues. Germline V gene sequence: CDR1 SGDLS, CDR2 YYNGEE. Between the trimmed V and J ends, which lost 0 bases and 6 bases, there was a span of 14 bases. The CDR3 spells CASSVESGSRDTQYF. CDR3 in DNA: TGTGCCAGCAGCGTAGAGAGCGGCTCCAGGGATACGCAGTATTTT. The full variable domain, completed using reference TRBV9 and TRBJ2-3, is DSGVTQTPKHLITATGQRVTLRCSPRSGDLSVYWYQQSLDQGLQFLIQYYNGEERAKGNILERFSAQQFPDLHSELNLSSLELGDSALYFCASSVESGSRDTQYFGPGTRLTVL.

This clone appeared once. This rearrangement joins TRBV7-9 to TRBJ2-5, with 7 bases matching TRBD1. In germline, CDR1 is SEHNR, CDR2 FQNEAQ (reference sequence). With 11 bases clipped from V and 1 base from J, the junction kept 4 bases outside the gene matches. The length of the CDR3 is 12 residues. CDR3 sequence: CASRGIQETQYF. DNA for the CDR3: TGTGCCTCCAGGGGGATCCAAGAGACCCAGTACTTC.

The chain is built from TRBV28 and TRBJ2-4, with 9 bases aligning to TRBD2. Trimming at V came to 5 bases and at J to 9 bases, leaving 5 bases not matched to a gene. Germline CDR1 reads MDHEN; CDR2 reads SYDVKM. This CDR3 spans 13 amino acids. CDR3 DNA: TGTGCCAGCAGTGGTAGCGGGAGAGGCATTCAGTACTTC. It specifies CASSGSGRGIQYF.

The table lists this clone with a few counts. The genes are TRBV23-1 and TRBJ2-2; 14 bases fit TRBD2. TRBV23-1 is classed as an ORF, of uncertain function. Trimming took 3 bases from V and 8 from J; bases not matched to a gene: 5. CDR3 length equals 16 residues. The CDR3 reads CASSQRLAGGLGELFF. Written as DNA, the CDR3 is TGCGCCAGCAGTCAGCGACTAGCGGGAGGGCTGGGGGAGCTGTTTTTT.